The sequence of this T cell receptor (beta chain) was determined in a study of long-term antiretroviral therapy in people with HIV. Regarding the study as a whole: Diversity measured after ART increased yet remained under transplant donor controls.

This clone was counted a single time. The antigen remains unidentified. A v3.0 immunoSEQ assay was performed at survey level. Measured with immunoSEQ multiplex PCR; TCRdb has only the in-frame clones, and not every one. Seen here are about 38,000 clones, 75% to 90% observed once, and the top ten hold around 5%. Germline V gene lookup returns CDR1 LNHNV and CDR2 YYDKDF (reference sequence). The CDR3 consists of 19 residues. With V trimmed by 0 bases and J by 0 bases, 6 bases remained unmatched. This TCR derives from a man in his late teens or twenties with HIV. J is TRBJ2-3 and V is TRBV15; 13 nucleotides align to TRBD2. The sample consisted of unsorted PBMCs, taken 1.5 years after starting antiretroviral therapy. The CDR3 is CATSRDWGTSGISTDTQYF. The CDR3 DNA is TGTGCCACCAGCAGAGATTGGGGGACTAGCGGGATTAGCACAGATACGCAGTATTTT.